Each of the 3 T cell receptor beta chains below was sequenced from the same sample in a study of human T cells and chemical hapten exposure. Noted time point: patch test 3, about 24 weeks after DPC sensitization. The treatment is: therapeutic diphenylcyclopropenone sensitization with weekly scalp DPC. TCRdb reanalysed the RACE reads using MiXCR and keeps one entry per CDR3 protein. Of approximately 160,000 distinct CDR3 sequences in the sample, 28% were seen once. This specimen consisted of whole blood, obtained in connection with sensitization to the hapten diphenylcyclopropenone (DPC). These receptors originate from a woman between 18 and 29 years old with alopecia areata. Some clones in this sample may be carry-over from other donors' samples.

The sample holds a few counts of this clonotype. This chain links TRBV12-3 or TRBV12-4 with TRBJ1-2; D might be TRBD1 (5 bases). The germline V and J ends were trimmed by 2 bases and 5 bases, with 9 bases remaining between them. This CDR3 has 13 amino acids. CDR3 amino acids: CASSLKGVYGYTF. The CDR3 DNA follows: TGTGCCAGCAGTTTAAAAGGGGTATATGGCTACACCTTC.

The genes are TRBV3-1 and TRBJ2-1; the match to TRBD2 covers 9 bases. The CDR3 sequence is 14 residues long. Losses at the gene ends were 1 base for V and 9 bases for J; bases not matched to a gene: 4. The germline CDR1 and CDR2 sequences are LGHDT and YNNKEL (reference sequence). In DNA, the CDR3 is TGTGCCAGCAGCCAAGGAGCGGGAGGTGGTGAGCAGTTCTTC. Protein sequence: CASSQGAGGGEQFF.

This sequence joins TRBV29-1 and TRBJ2-1; 9 positions match TRBD1. The ends lost 1 base at V and 3 bases at J; junction bases unmatched: 4. The CDR3 totals 15 residues. CDR1 and CDR2 from the germline V gene are SQVTM and ANQGSEA. The CDR3 reads CSVEARTGVYNEQFF. CDR3 in DNA: TGCAGCGTTGAAGCACGGACAGGGGTCTACAATGAGCAGTTCTTC.